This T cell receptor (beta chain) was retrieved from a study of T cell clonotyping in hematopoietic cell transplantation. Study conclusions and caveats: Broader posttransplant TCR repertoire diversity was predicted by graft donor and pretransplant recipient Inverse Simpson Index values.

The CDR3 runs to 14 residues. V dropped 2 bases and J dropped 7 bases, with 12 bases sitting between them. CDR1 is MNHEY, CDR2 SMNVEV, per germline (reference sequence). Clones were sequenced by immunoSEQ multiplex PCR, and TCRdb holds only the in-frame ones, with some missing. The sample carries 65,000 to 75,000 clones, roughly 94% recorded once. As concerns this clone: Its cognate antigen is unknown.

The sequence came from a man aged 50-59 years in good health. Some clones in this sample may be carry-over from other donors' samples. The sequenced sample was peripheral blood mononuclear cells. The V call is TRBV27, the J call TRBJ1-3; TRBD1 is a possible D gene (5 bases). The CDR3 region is CASSLKGAQNTIYF. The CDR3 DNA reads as TGTGCCAGCAGTTTAAAAGGGGCGCAGAACACCATATATTTT.